The rows below give T cell receptor beta chains drawn from one sample of a study of cytomegalovirus exposure and HLA in healthy donors. Method: immunoSEQ multiplex PCR; TCRdb's copy keeps in-frame clones and lacks some. The profile shows some 140,000 clones, about 76% of them singletons. The sample was PBMCs. Receptors originate from a man under 40 in good health and CMV-seropositive. CDR3s include the opening cysteine and the closing phenylalanine or tryptophan. Fields, in order: CDR3 DNA, CDR3 protein, D gene, V gene, clone size, J gene, CDR3 length. A D gene is named only where the DNA matches it firmly. Size values are once, few and many counts, or a class for expanded clones, and some rows have none.

CDR3nt: TGTGCCAGCAGCGCGACAGGGCGTCCTGAAGCTTTCTTT
CDR3aa: CASSATGRPEAFF
d_gene: TRBD1
v_gene: TRBV9
abundance: few
j_gene: TRBJ1-1
len: 13

CDR3nt: TGCAGCGTCCGAGGGGGACAAGTGAAGTTCTTC
CDR3aa: CSVRGGQVKFF
d_gene: -
v_gene: TRBV29-1
abundance: -
j_gene: TRBJ2-1
len: 11

CDR3nt: TGTGCCAGTAGGCACGTGGGGGCTGGTGGCTACACCTTC
CDR3aa: CASRHVGAGGYTF
d_gene: -
v_gene: TRBV19
abundance: few
j_gene: TRBJ1-2
len: 13

CDR3nt: TGTGCCAGCAGCCCCCTAGTGGGCACAGATACGCAGTATTTT
CDR3aa: CASSPLVGTDTQYF
d_gene: -
v_gene: TRBV28
abundance: -
j_gene: TRBJ2-3
len: 14

CDR3nt: TGTGCCAGCAGGTTCGCCGGGGGGGGGTTCGGGAACGAGCAGTACTTC
CDR3aa: CASRFAGGGFGNEQYF
d_gene: TRBD2
v_gene: TRBV28
abundance: -
j_gene: TRBJ2-7
len: 16

CDR3nt: TGCGCCAGCAGCCAAGAGGTGGGGGGGTTCGAGACCCAGTACTTC
CDR3aa: CASSQEVGGFETQYF
d_gene: TRBD2
v_gene: TRBV4-3
abundance: -
j_gene: TRBJ2-5
len: 15

CDR3nt: TGTGCCAGCAGATCCAGTGGAAACACCATATATTTT
CDR3aa: CASRSSGNTIYF
d_gene: -
v_gene: TRBV25-1
abundance: -
j_gene: TRBJ1-3
len: 12

CDR3nt: TGTGCCAGTAGTTGGGACTTAATACTGAACACTGAAGCTTTCTTT
CDR3aa: CASSWDLILNTEAFF
d_gene: -
v_gene: TRBV19
abundance: -
j_gene: TRBJ1-1
len: 15

CDR3nt: TGTGCCAGCACCGACCAAGGGAGGATGAACACTGAAGCTTTCTTT
CDR3aa: CASTDQGRMNTEAFF
d_gene: -
v_gene: TRBV6-6
abundance: -
j_gene: TRBJ1-1
len: 15

CDR3nt: TGTGCCAGTAGCCCCCGAAGCGGTGGCTACACCTTC
CDR3aa: CASSPRSGGYTF
d_gene: -
v_gene: TRBV19
abundance: once
j_gene: TRBJ1-2
len: 12

CDR3nt: TGTGCCAGCAGCTTGATGAGTACTGAGCAGTTCTTC
CDR3aa: CASSLMSTEQFF
d_gene: -
v_gene: TRBV5-5
abundance: once
j_gene: TRBJ2-1
len: 12

CDR3nt: TGCGCCAGCAGTCAATCGTCGGAGGGGGAGGGATACTACGAGCAGTACTTC
CDR3aa: CASSQSSEGEGYYEQYF
d_gene: -
v_gene: TRBV23-1
abundance: -
j_gene: TRBJ2-7
len: 17

CDR3nt: TGCAGGGCGGACTGGGCAGACTATGAGCAGTTCTTC
CDR3aa: CRADWADYEQFF
d_gene: -
v_gene: TRBV29-1
abundance: -
j_gene: TRBJ2-1
len: 12

CDR3nt: TGTGCCATCAGCCGGGACAGGGGGGGCACTGAAGCTTTCTTT
CDR3aa: CAISRDRGGTEAFF
d_gene: TRBD1
v_gene: TRBV10-3
abundance: few
j_gene: TRBJ1-1
len: 14

CDR3nt: TGTGCCAGCAGCAAAAACGACAGGGTAGGGGAGCAGTTCTTC
CDR3aa: CASSKNDRVGEQFF
d_gene: TRBD1
v_gene: TRBV5-8
abundance: -
j_gene: TRBJ2-1
len: 14

CDR3nt: TGTGCCAGCTGGGGGGAATTGAACACTGAAGCTTTCTTT
CDR3aa: CASWGELNTEAFF
d_gene: -
v_gene: TRBV27
abundance: -
j_gene: TRBJ1-1
len: 13

CDR3nt: TGCGCCAGCAGCCAGGGACTAGGAGATACGCAGTATTTT
CDR3aa: CASSQGLGDTQYF
d_gene: TRBD2
v_gene: TRBV4-1
abundance: few
j_gene: TRBJ2-3
len: 13

CDR3nt: TGTGCCAGCAGTGCGGGACAGGCGGGCGGGGAGCTGTTTTTT
CDR3aa: CASSAGQAGGELFF
d_gene: TRBD1
v_gene: TRBV6-5
abundance: few
j_gene: TRBJ2-2
len: 14

CDR3nt: TGTGCCAGCAGCCCCCGGCTAGCGGGAACCGGGGAGCTGTTTTTT
CDR3aa: CASSPRLAGTGELFF
d_gene: TRBD2
v_gene: TRBV27
abundance: -
j_gene: TRBJ2-2
len: 15

CDR3nt: TGTGCCAGCAGTTACCAAGGGGGCGCGGAGACCCAGTACTTC
CDR3aa: CASSYQGGAETQYF
d_gene: TRBD1
v_gene: TRBV6-5
abundance: once
j_gene: TRBJ2-5
len: 14

CDR3nt: TGTGCCAGCAGTCCCCGGGACTATTACAATGAGCAGTTCTTC
CDR3aa: CASSPRDYYNEQFF
d_gene: TRBD2
v_gene: TRBV6-1
abundance: -
j_gene: TRBJ2-1
len: 14

CDR3nt: TGTGCCATCAGTGAGTCGCGGGCAGGGGCCGCGTCCCAGTACTTC
CDR3aa: CAISESRAGAASQYF
d_gene: -
v_gene: TRBV10-3
abundance: -
j_gene: TRBJ2-5
len: 15

CDR3nt: TGTGCCACCGTATGGGGGACATCATTAGGAGAGCAGTTCTTC
CDR3aa: CATVWGTSLGEQFF
d_gene: -
v_gene: TRBV6-1
abundance: -
j_gene: TRBJ2-1
len: 14

CDR3nt: TGCGCCAGCAGCCGGGGGGAAAGGGGCGGGAGGGCCGGCGAGCAGTACTTC
CDR3aa: CASSRGERGGRAGEQYF
d_gene: TRBD2
v_gene: TRBV4-1
abundance: -
j_gene: TRBJ2-7
len: 17

CDR3nt: TGTGCCAGCAACCACCGGGACAGGGGGCCCGAGCAGTACTTC
CDR3aa: CASNHRDRGPEQYF
d_gene: TRBD1
v_gene: TRBV7-2
abundance: -
j_gene: TRBJ2-7
len: 14

CDR3nt: TGTGCCAGCAAAACTACCACTAGCGCAAAGACCCAGTACTTC
CDR3aa: CASKTTTSAKTQYF
d_gene: TRBD2
v_gene: TRBV5-4
abundance: once
j_gene: TRBJ2-5
len: 14

CDR3nt: TGTGCCAGCAGCTTAAGGAGGACTCCGAGCTCCTACAATGAGCAGTTCTTC
CDR3aa: CASSLRRTPSSYNEQFF
d_gene: -
v_gene: TRBV7-6
abundance: -
j_gene: TRBJ2-1
len: 17

CDR3nt: TGTGCCAGCTTTTCCCCGGTAGCGGGAGACCCGGGTCTTGAGCAGTTCTTC
CDR3aa: CASFSPVAGDPGLEQFF
d_gene: TRBD2
v_gene: TRBV7-3
abundance: -
j_gene: TRBJ2-1
len: 17

CDR3nt: TGTGCCTCGGGGGGCATGAACACTGAAGCTTTCTTT
CDR3aa: CASGGMNTEAFF
d_gene: -
v_gene: TRBV19
abundance: -
j_gene: TRBJ1-1
len: 12

CDR3nt: TGTGCCAGCAACCTCCTAGCGGACTCCTACGAGCAGTACTTC
CDR3aa: CASNLLADSYEQYF
d_gene: -
v_gene: TRBV21-1
abundance: -
j_gene: TRBJ2-7
len: 14

CDR3nt: TGTGCCGTCGGACAGGGGCTGAACACCGGGGAGCTGTTTTTT
CDR3aa: CAVGQGLNTGELFF
d_gene: TRBD1
v_gene: TRBV28
abundance: -
j_gene: TRBJ2-2
len: 14

CDR3nt: TGTGCCAGCAGTGTACAGGGACGTCAGCCCCAGCATTTT
CDR3aa: CASSVQGRQPQHF
d_gene: -
v_gene: TRBV2
abundance: -
j_gene: TRBJ1-5
len: 13

CDR3nt: TGTGCCAGCAGCCTCAACTTGAAGACCCAGTACTTC
CDR3aa: CASSLNLKTQYF
d_gene: -
v_gene: TRBV7-2
abundance: -
j_gene: TRBJ2-5
len: 12

CDR3nt: TGTGCCAGCAGCTTCATGAACACTGAAGCTTTCTTT
CDR3aa: CASSFMNTEAFF
d_gene: -
v_gene: TRBV5-6
abundance: -
j_gene: TRBJ1-1
len: 12

CDR3nt: TGTGCCAGCAGCCGGGACAGGGGATCCTACGAGCAGTACTTC
CDR3aa: CASSRDRGSYEQYF
d_gene: TRBD1
v_gene: TRBV6-4
abundance: -
j_gene: TRBJ2-7
len: 14

CDR3nt: TGTGCCAGTAGTATAGGCGCCCCCCGTCGTGGAGGCAATCAGCCCCAGCATTTT
CDR3aa: CASSIGAPRRGGNQPQHF
d_gene: -
v_gene: TRBV19
abundance: -
j_gene: TRBJ1-5
len: 18

CDR3nt: TGTGCCAGCAGCTTAGGGCAGGGTGACGCCTACGAGCAGTACTTC
CDR3aa: CASSLGQGDAYEQYF
d_gene: -
v_gene: TRBV7-3
abundance: -
j_gene: TRBJ2-7
len: 15

CDR3nt: TGTGCCAGTAGTACGAGGGTCCAGGAGACCCAGTACTTC
CDR3aa: CASSTRVQETQYF
d_gene: -
v_gene: TRBV19
abundance: -
j_gene: TRBJ2-5
len: 13

CDR3nt: TGTGCCAGCAGCTTATGGGGGCGGACCTATGGCTACACCTTC
CDR3aa: CASSLWGRTYGYTF
d_gene: -
v_gene: TRBV7-2
abundance: -
j_gene: TRBJ1-2
len: 14

CDR3nt: TGTGCCAGCAGCGCCCATGGTTTAGCCTCCTACGAGCAGTACTTC
CDR3aa: CASSAHGLASYEQYF
d_gene: -
v_gene: TRBV9
abundance: -
j_gene: TRBJ2-7
len: 15

CDR3nt: TGTGCCAGCAGCGGTCCCTGGGCGGGAGGGGACAATGAGCAGTTCTTC
CDR3aa: CASSGPWAGGDNEQFF
d_gene: TRBD2
v_gene: TRBV9
abundance: -
j_gene: TRBJ2-1
len: 16

CDR3nt: TGTGCCAGCAGCCCCAACAGGATCGACATTCAGTACTTC
CDR3aa: CASSPNRIDIQYF
d_gene: -
v_gene: TRBV5-6
abundance: -
j_gene: TRBJ2-4
len: 13

CDR3nt: TGCGCCAGCAACGAGGGTACAACTAATGAAAAACTGTTTTTT
CDR3aa: CASNEGTTNEKLFF
d_gene: -
v_gene: TRBV10-2
abundance: -
j_gene: TRBJ1-4
len: 14

CDR3nt: TGTGCCAGCAGCGTGACTAGCGGGAGCACAGATACGCAGTATTTT
CDR3aa: CASSVTSGSTDTQYF
d_gene: TRBD2
v_gene: TRBV6-1
abundance: -
j_gene: TRBJ2-3
len: 15

CDR3nt: TGTGCCAGCAGACCCCACAGGGGGAACTCCTACGAGCAGTACTTC
CDR3aa: CASRPHRGNSYEQYF
d_gene: TRBD1
v_gene: TRBV7-8
abundance: few
j_gene: TRBJ2-7
len: 15

CDR3nt: TGCGCCAGCATGACAGGGTGGGCCACCGGGGAGCTGTTTTTT
CDR3aa: CASMTGWATGELFF
d_gene: TRBD1
v_gene: TRBV4-3
abundance: many
j_gene: TRBJ2-2
len: 14